This entry lists 23 T cell receptor beta chains sequenced from one sample in a study of T cell changes during pregnancy in multiple sclerosis. Here immunoSEQ multiplex PCR was the method, and the copy in TCRdb shows in-frame clones only, minus some. Of some 10,000 clones listed, roughly 84% were seen once; the top ten hold around 11%. The sample consisted of CD8+ T cells from peripheral blood mononuclear cells, taken after pregnancy. Receptor source: a female donor in good health, enrolled as a control in a pregnancy study.

The chain recombines TRBV28 with TRBJ2-3, with D tentatively TRBD2 (6 bases). The CDR3 consists of 13 residues. With 8 bases removed from V and 8 bases from J, the gap between germline ends came to 17 bases. Germline-derived CDR1 and CDR2 are MDHEN and SYDVKM. The CDR3 DNA is TGTGCCAGCGGTCAGGGAAGTAGCGGTACGCAGTATTTT. It yields the protein CASGQGSSGTQYF.

This chain connects TRBV4-3 to TRBJ2-1; no definite D call. The germline V gene encodes CDR1 LGHNA and CDR2 YSLEER. Trimming shortened V by 0 bases and J by 5 bases, and 14 bases separated the two germline ends. CDR3 length: 16 residues. CDR3 DNA sequence: TGCGCCAGCAGCCAAGATAGGTGGAGATGGGACAATGAGCAGTTCTTC. Protein product: CASSQDRWRWDNEQFF.

This clone was seen a handful of times. The rearrangement uses TRBV7-6 and TRBJ2-1, with unresolved D. CDR1 is SGHVS and CDR2 is FNYEAQ in the germline V gene. Trimming took off 7 bases at V and 0 bases at J, with 7 bases between the two ends. The CDR3 runs to 13 residues. CDR3 bases: TGTGCCAGCACCAAGAGCTCCTACAATGAGCAGTTCTTC. This sequence encodes CASTKSSYNEQFF. The whole variable domain, filled in from reference TRBV7-6 and TRBJ2-1, reads GAGVSQSPRYKVTKRGQDVALRCDPISGHVSLYWYRQALGQGPEFLTYFNYEAQQDKSGLPNDRFSAERPEGSISTLTIQRTEQRDSAMYRCASTKSSYNEQFFGPGTRLTVL.

V usage is TRBV5-1 and J usage is TRBJ2-1; 13 bases agree with TRBD2. The length of the CDR3 is 16 residues. Germline CDR1 SGHRS, CDR2 YFSETQ. V dropped 4 bases and J dropped 4; count of bases not matched to a gene: 5. This CDR3 is CASSRGLAGPYNEQFF. The CDR3 DNA sequence: TGCGCCAGCAGCCGGGGACTAGCGGGACCTTACAATGAGCAGTTCTTC.

The chain recombines TRBV7-9 with TRBJ2-7, with D tentatively TRBD2 (5 bases). The V gene lost 7 bases and the J gene lost 3 bases, with 25 bases spanning the gap. CDR1 and CDR2 from the germline V gene are SEHNR and FQNEAQ (reference sequence). The CDR3 has 17 residues. CDR3 sequence reads: CASTTTGPREPVYEQYF. In DNA, the CDR3 is TGTGCCAGCACAACGACCGGGCCGAGGGAGCCCGTCTACGAGCAGTACTTC.

CDR3 nucleotides: TGTGCCTGGAGTGCCGGGACAGGGGATTATACGCAGTATTTT. The encoded protein is CAWSAGTGDYTQYF. The chain carries TRBV30 and TRBJ2-3, with 10 bases aligning to TRBD1. Germline CDR1 is GTSNPN and CDR2 is SVGIG (reference sequence). With V trimmed by 1 base and J by 7 bases, 5 bases remained unmatched. The CDR3 is 14 amino acids.

The chain recombines TRBV6-4 with TRBJ2-3; a weak D match, TRBD2 (6 bases). Germline V lookup: CDR1 MRHNA, CDR2 SNTAGT. Trimming took off 3 bases at V and 0 bases at J, with 13 bases between the two ends. This CDR3 region has 16 residues. CDR3 sequence: CASSESLARSTDTQYF. The CDR3 region has the DNA TGTGCCAGCAGTGAAAGCCTAGCGCGTAGCACAGATACGCAGTATTTT.

The chain is built from TRBV6-1 and TRBJ2-7; 8 nucleotides align to TRBD2. The CDR3 contains 17 residues. Per the germline V gene, CDR1 is MNHNS and CDR2 is SASEGT. With 3 bases clipped from V and 4 bases from J, the junction kept 14 bases outside the gene matches. The CDR3 region is CASSEGARLAGIYEQYF. CDR3 bases: TGTGCCAGCAGTGAGGGGGCGAGGTTAGCGGGAATTTACGAGCAGTACTTC.

The V and J genes are TRBV4-1 and TRBJ1-1; D might be TRBD1 (5 bases). This CDR3 comprises 15 residues. CDR1 MGHRA and CDR2 YSYEKL come from the germline V gene. V was shortened by 0 bases and J by 5 bases, with 13 bases between the two germline ends. In nucleotides, the CDR3 is TGCGCCAGCAGCCAAGATAGCGGGGGGTGGACTGAAGCTTTCTTT. Translation: CASSQDSGGWTEAFF.

J is TRBJ2-1 and V is TRBV19, with D perhaps matching TRBD2 (6 bases). The V and J ends lost 5 bases and 9 bases respectively, with 11 bases between them. The germline CDR1 and CDR2 sequences are LNHDA and SQIVND (reference sequence). The CDR3 contains 12 residues. CDR3: CASSLGLTEQFF. CDR3 sequence (DNA): TGTGCCAGTAGTTTAGGACTAACTGAGCAGTTCTTC.

This clone was observed many times. This chain connects TRBV10-3 to TRBJ2-1, with no clear D. The CDR3 consists of 14 residues. Germline loops: CDR1 ENHRY, CDR2 SYGVKD. Between the trimmed V and J ends, which lost 3 bases and 2 bases, there was a span of 8 bases. CDR3 amino acids: CAISEYSAYNEQFF. The DNA of the CDR3 is TGTGCCATCAGTGAATACTCGGCCTACAATGAGCAGTTCTTC.

This chain links TRBV27 with TRBJ2-7; 10 bases align to TRBD1. The CDR3 covers 14 residues. The germline CDR1 and CDR2 sequences are MNHEY and SMNVEV (reference sequence). J lost 3 bases, V lost 8 bases, and 7 bases had no gene match. CDR3 DNA: TGTGCCAGCGCCCCCGGGACAGGGGTCTACGAGCAGTACTTC. Its protein is CASAPGTGVYEQYF.

The V call is TRBV27, the J call TRBJ2-3, with D uncertain. Per the germline V gene, CDR1 is MNHEY and CDR2 is SMNVEV (reference sequence). V was shortened by 6 bases and J by 3 bases, with 13 bases between the two germline ends. The CDR3 sequence is 14 residues long. CDR3 bases: TGTGCCAGCAGATGGGCAGACGGTACAGATACGCAGTATTTT. This encodes CASRWADGTDTQYF.

The V call is TRBV19, the J call TRBJ2-2; D uncertain. Germline CDR1 is LNHDA and CDR2 is SQIVND (reference sequence). The CDR3 is 11 residues long. V was pared by 5 bases and J by 6 bases, with 4 bases between. This chain's CDR3 is CASSWPGELFF. The CDR3 nucleotides are TGTGCCAGTAGTTGGCCCGGGGAGCTGTTTTTT.

The rearrangement uses TRBV6-5 and TRBJ1-2; TRBD1 might be the D (5 bases). The V end lost 10 bases, the J end lost 7 bases, and 16 bases lay between the germline ends. Germline CDR1 reads MNHEY; CDR2 reads SVGAGI. The CDR3 is made up of 12 amino acids. Written as DNA, the CDR3 is TGTGCCACCACCTCGGACACTTTTGGCTACACCTTC. Translation gives CATTSDTFGYTF.

This chain joins TRBV5-6 and TRBJ2-7, with D tentatively TRBD1 (7 bases). V was shortened by 3 bases and J by 6 bases, with 22 bases between the two germline ends. Germline loops: CDR1 SGHDT, CDR2 YYEEEE. The CDR3 covers 16 residues. CDR3 loop: CASSSWGAGGGVEQYF. The CDR3 region has the DNA TGTGCCAGCAGCTCTTGGGGGGCAGGGGGTGGTGTCGAGCAGTACTTC.

The rearrangement uses TRBV7-6 and TRBJ2-7; 7 nucleotides match TRBD1. Germline assignment: CDR1 SGHVS and CDR2 FNYEAQ. The CDR3 contains 15 residues. V lost 0 bases, J lost 2 bases, and 4 bases stayed unmatched. The CDR3 DNA reads as TGTGCCAGCAGCTTAGCCCGGACAGGAACCTACGAGCAGTACTTC. Translated: CASSLARTGTYEQYF.

The rearrangement joins TRBV4-1 to TRBJ2-2; 7 nucleotides align to TRBD2. V shed 1 base and J 2 bases; nucleotides not matched to a gene: 7. CDR1 and CDR2 from the germline V gene are MGHRA and YSYEKL. CDR3 length: 17 amino acids. Written as DNA, the CDR3 is TGCGCCAGCAGCCAAGGAGAGGGACTAACCAACACCGGGGAGCTGTTTTTT. Translated, it gives CASSQGEGLTNTGELFF.

The V gene is TRBV5-6, the J gene TRBJ2-2; D unresolved. The CDR3 has 13 amino acids. The ends were cut back, 0 bases at V and 5 bases at J, with 5 bases in the middle. The germline gives CDR1 SGHDT, CDR2 YYEEEE. The CDR3, as DNA: TGTGCCAGCAGCTTGGGCCGGACCGGGGAGCTGTTTTTT. Its translation is CASSLGRTGELFF. The full variable domain, rest sourced from reference TRBV5-6 and TRBJ2-2, is DAGVTQSPTHLIKTRGQQVTLRCSPKSGHDTVSWYQQALGQGPQFIFQYYEEEERQRGNFPDRFSGHQFPNYSSELNVNALLLGDSALYLCASSLGRTGELFFGEGSRLTVL.

The chain links TRBV4-1 to TRBJ1-1; no definite D call. Germline V gene data show CDR1 as MGHRA and CDR2 as YSYEKL. The length of the CDR3 is 15 residues. V was clipped by 0 bases and J by 3 bases, with 11 bases between them. CDR3 nucleotides: TGCGCCAGCAGCCAAGAGGGCCATTTCGACACTGAAGCTTTCTTT. Its protein product is CASSQEGHFDTEAFF.

The chain links TRBV29-1 to TRBJ2-7; D gene unclear. V lost 3 bases and J 3 bases, leaving 12 bases between the germline ends. This CDR3 is 13 amino acids long. Germline CDR1 reads SQVTM; CDR2 reads ANQGSEA. Written as DNA, the CDR3 is TGCAGCGTTGATAGGTCAGGCGTCTACGAGCAGTACTTC. This encodes CSVDRSGVYEQYF.

The chain carries TRBV7-8 and TRBJ2-4, with a possible D match to TRBD2 (6 bases). Between the trimmed V and J ends, which lost 2 bases and 7 bases, there was a span of 12 bases. The V gene's germline CDR1 is SGHVS and CDR2 FQNEAQ. CDR3 length: 14 residues. The CDR3 spells CASSLRRDWNIQYF. CDR3 nucleotides: TGTGCCAGCAGCTTACGGCGGGACTGGAACATTCAGTACTTC.

V usage is TRBV9 and J usage is TRBJ2-3, with 7 bases that match TRBD2. The V and J ends lost 6 bases and 5 bases, in that order; junction bases with no gene match: 3. Germline CDR1 SGDLS, CDR2 YYNGEE. The CDR3 spans 12 residues. CDR3 sequence reads: CASTPGGDTQYF. The CDR3 DNA follows: TGTGCCAGCACCCCGGGGGGAGATACGCAGTATTTT.